The T cell receptor beta chain described here comes from a study of memory CD4+ T cells and cytomegalovirus serostatus. On the study more broadly: Donors were healthy Belgian adults, 9 or 10 CMV seropositive and roughly 25 seronegative. Findings and caveats of the study: CMV serostatus prediction reached median AUC approximately 0.96, or 0.89 with US-trained model.

Single viable CD3+CD4+CD8-CD45RO+ cells were sorted as the memory CD4+ T cells. Serostatus was set by detecting CMV pp150, pp28, p38, p52 IgG. This CDR3 has 15 residues. Looked up from germline, CDR1 is KGHSH and CDR2 is LQKENI. V shed 0 bases and J shed 11 bases, with 16 bases lying between them. The repertoire was sequenced with immunoSEQ multiplex PCR; TCRdb's copy has only in-frame clones and lacks some. The sample contains fewer than 40,000 clones, 65% to 80% of which appear only once. About this clone: Its target is not known.

Sequences were obtained from memory CD4+ T cells from blood. The genes are TRBV18 and TRBJ1-4, with no clear D. The source is an adult in good health and CMV-seropositive. CDR3 residues: CASSPPNQNSRKLFF. CDR3 DNA sequence: TGTGCCAGCTCACCACCAAACCAGAACTCTCGGAAACTGTTTTTT.